These T cell receptor beta chains were read from a single sample in a study. MiXCR, applied by TCRdb to the 5' RACE reads, yields one record per CDR3 protein. The sample includes over 45,000 distinct CDR3 sequences, 26% of them seen just once. The sequenced sample was tumor-infiltrating Tregs sorted from the breast tumor. The source of these receptors is a female donor with breast cancer. The CDR3 runs from the conserved cysteine through the conserved F or W.

V | CDR3
TRBV5-1 | CASSSGLAGINEQFF
TRBV18 | CASSPAGQFSYGYTF
TRBV20-1 | CSARPTPWGATEAFF
TRBV7-2 | CASRRGGDEQYF
TRBV6-2/TRBV6-3 | CASRIQDNQPQHF
TRBV5-1 | CASSLSPGGRQPQHF
TRBV9 | CASSGGTENIQYF
TRBV6-2/TRBV6-3 | CASTLQGTTEAFF
TRBV6-1 | CASTRGPSPTDTLYF
TRBV9 | CASSVSPNWSYNEQFF
TRBV14 | CASSQVDVNTGELFF
TRBV7-8 | CASSRGQSGANVLTF
TRBV7-9 | CASSLVGQETQYF
TRBV4-1 | CASSQDLWPPAQFF
TRBV7-2 | CASSQAPGTGNLAKNIQYF
TRBV7-8 | CASSSGDDEQYF
TRBV3-1 | CASTKTTLAYLTDTQYF
TRBV7-6 | CASSFGPSGYEQYF
TRBV18 | CASSPMNEQYF
TRBV4-1 | CASSQVSGQGTYEQYF
TRBV12-3/TRBV12-4 | CASSFRRASTQYF
TRBV5-1 | CASRSGTTSYEQYF
TRBV29-1 | CSVPLRGGTRDEQFF
TRBV5-5 | CASSPEGLHNEQFF
TRBV2 | CASSKGDVRNIQYF
TRBV5-1 | CASSLQGRKEETQYF
TRBV7-8 | CASSPRTGANEKLFF
TRBV7-8 | CASSLVQGAVEAFF
TRBV9 | CASSPLNEAFF
TRBV7-2 | CATARWTTYEQYF
TRBV6-2/TRBV6-3 | CASSYLPQVLTQYF
TRBV5-1 | CASSPTSSYEQYF
TRBV7-9 | CASSGGQSDEKLFF
TRBV4-3 | CASSQDHGTGGGYTF
TRBV5-6 | CASSMGLAGGLLDTQYF
TRBV12-3/TRBV12-4 | CASTLATRETQYF
TRBV21-1 | CASSNSPMTVKNQPQHF
TRBV11-2 | CAGSPPVVQREKLFF
TRBV2 | CASSEQGVFGELFF
TRBV30 | CAWSVQGGTCNEQFF
TRBV9 | CASSVTTNTEAFF
TRBV5-1 | CASSLQGLAADNEQFF
TRBV9 | CASSVSLVSYEQYF
TRBV4-2 | CASSQDLINYEQYF